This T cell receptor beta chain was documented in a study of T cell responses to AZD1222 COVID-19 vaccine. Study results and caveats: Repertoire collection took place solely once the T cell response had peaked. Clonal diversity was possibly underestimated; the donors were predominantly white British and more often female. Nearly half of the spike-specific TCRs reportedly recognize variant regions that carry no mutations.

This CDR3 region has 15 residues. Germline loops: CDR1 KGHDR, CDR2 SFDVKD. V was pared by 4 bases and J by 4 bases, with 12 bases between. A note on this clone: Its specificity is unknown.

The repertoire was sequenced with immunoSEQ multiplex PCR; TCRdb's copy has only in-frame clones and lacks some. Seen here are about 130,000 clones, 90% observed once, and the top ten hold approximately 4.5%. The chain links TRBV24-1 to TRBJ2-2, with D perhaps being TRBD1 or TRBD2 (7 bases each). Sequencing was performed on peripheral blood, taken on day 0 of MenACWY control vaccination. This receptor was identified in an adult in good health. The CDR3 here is CATSDPGGGTGELFF. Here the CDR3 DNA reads TGTGCCACCAGTGACCCAGGGGGGGGCACCGGGGAGCTGTTTTTT.